This is a list of T cell receptor beta chains from one sample in a study of control samples from healthy donors and cancer patients. Profiled with immunoSEQ multiplex PCR; TCRdb holds only in-frame clones, not every one. The data hold around 200,000 clones, with just under 95% observed a single time. The sequenced sample was blood. The receptors were sampled from a man younger than 35 in good health. The CDR3 runs from the conserved cysteine through the conserved F or W. A D gene is named only where the DNA matches it firmly.

d_gene,v_gene,j_gene,CDR3aa,CDR3nt
.,TRBV30,TRBJ1-2,CAWKGVGGGYTF,TGTGCCTGGAAAGGGGTAGGAGGGGGCTACACCTTC
.,TRBV19,TRBJ1-1,CASSVTGFGEAFF,TGTGCCAGTAGTGTAACAGGGTTCGGAGAAGCTTTCTTT
.,TRBV6-5,TRBJ1-2,CASGRNYGYTF,TGTGCCAGTGGTCGAAACTATGGCTACACCTTC
.,TRBV24-1,TRBJ2-2,CATSEVAGELFF,TGTGCCACCAGTGAGGTGGCCGGGGAGCTGTTTTTT
.,TRBV24-1,TRBJ2-5,CATSDNSGRETQYF,TGTGCCACCAGTGATAATTCCGGCCGAGAGACCCAGTACTTC
.,TRBV2,TRBJ1-2,CASSELRPNYGYTF,TGTGCCAGCAGTGAATTAAGGCCGAACTATGGCTACACCTTC
TRBD1,TRBV5-5,TRBJ2-2,CASTPGGTGELFF,TGTGCCAGCACCCCAGGGGGCACCGGGGAGCTGTTTTTT
TRBD1,TRBV5-5,TRBJ2-2,CASSGPTGGATGELFF,TGTGCCAGCAGCGGACCGACAGGGGGCGCAACCGGGGAGCTGTTTTTT
TRBD1,TRBV2,TRBJ2-2,CASTRDRNTGELFF,TGTGCCAGCACCCGGGACAGGAACACCGGGGAGCTGTTTTTT
TRBD1,TRBV5-1,TRBJ1-1,CASSWGQPNTEAFF,TGCGCCAGCAGCTGGGGACAGCCGAACACTGAAGCTTTCTTT
TRBD2,TRBV5-6,TRBJ2-3,CASSLDTRGDLLYTDTQYF,TGTGCCAGCAGCTTGGATACGCGGGGGGACCTACTCTACACAGATACGCAGTATTTT